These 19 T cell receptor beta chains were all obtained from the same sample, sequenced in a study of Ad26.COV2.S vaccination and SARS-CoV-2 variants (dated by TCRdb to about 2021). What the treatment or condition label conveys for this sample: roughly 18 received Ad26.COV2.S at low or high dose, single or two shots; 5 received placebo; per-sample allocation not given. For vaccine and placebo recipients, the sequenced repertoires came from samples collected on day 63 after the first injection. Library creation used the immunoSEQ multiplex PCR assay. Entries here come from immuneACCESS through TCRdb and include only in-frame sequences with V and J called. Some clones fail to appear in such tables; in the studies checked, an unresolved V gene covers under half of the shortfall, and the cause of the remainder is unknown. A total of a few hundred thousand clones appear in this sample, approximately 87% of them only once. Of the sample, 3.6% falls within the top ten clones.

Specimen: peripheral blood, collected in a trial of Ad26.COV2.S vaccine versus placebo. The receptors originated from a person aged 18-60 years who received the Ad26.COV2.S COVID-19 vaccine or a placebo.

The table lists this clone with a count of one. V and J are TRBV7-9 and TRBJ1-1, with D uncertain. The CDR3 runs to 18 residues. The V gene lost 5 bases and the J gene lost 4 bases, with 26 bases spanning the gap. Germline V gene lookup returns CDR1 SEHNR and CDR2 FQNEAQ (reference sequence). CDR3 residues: CASSKSLGGSRLGTEAFF. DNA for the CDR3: TGTGCCAGCAGCAAGTCACTGGGAGGATCCAGGCTGGGCACTGAAGCTTTCTTT.

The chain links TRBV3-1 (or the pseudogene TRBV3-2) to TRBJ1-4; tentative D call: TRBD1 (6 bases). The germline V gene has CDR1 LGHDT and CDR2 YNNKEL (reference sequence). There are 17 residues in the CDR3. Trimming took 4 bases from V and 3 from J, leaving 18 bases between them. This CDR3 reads CASSPPRRGWANEKLFF. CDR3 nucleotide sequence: TGTGCCAGCAGCCCACCTAGGAGGGGGTGGGCTAATGAAAAACTGTTTTTT.

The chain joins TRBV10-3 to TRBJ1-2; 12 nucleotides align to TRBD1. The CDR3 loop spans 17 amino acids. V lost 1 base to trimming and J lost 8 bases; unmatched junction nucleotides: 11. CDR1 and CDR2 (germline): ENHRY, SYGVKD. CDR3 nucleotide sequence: TGTGCCATCAGTGAGTGGGACAGGGGGCGAGGAAGAGAAGGCTACACCTTC. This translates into CAISEWDRGRGREGYTF.

The chain's CDR3 is CAWTRQNEQFF. The DNA for the CDR3 is TGTGCCTGGACCCGCCAGAATGAGCAGTTCTTC. The J gene is TRBJ2-1, the V gene TRBV30, with unresolved D. Germline-derived CDR1 and CDR2 are GTSNPN and SVGIG (reference sequence). The CDR3 runs 11 residues. V lost 4 bases, J lost 7 bases, and 8 bases lay in between.

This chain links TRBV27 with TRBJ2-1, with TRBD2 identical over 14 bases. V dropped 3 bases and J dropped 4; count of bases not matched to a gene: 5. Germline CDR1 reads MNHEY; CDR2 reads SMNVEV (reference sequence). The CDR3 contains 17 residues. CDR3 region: CASSFLGLAGGYNEQFF. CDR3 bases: TGTGCCAGCAGTTTCCTCGGACTAGCGGGGGGTTACAATGAGCAGTTCTTC.

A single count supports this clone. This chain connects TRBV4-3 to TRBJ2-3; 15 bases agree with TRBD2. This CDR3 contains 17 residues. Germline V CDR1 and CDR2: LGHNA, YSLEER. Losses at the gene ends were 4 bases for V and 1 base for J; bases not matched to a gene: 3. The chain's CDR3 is CASSPGLAGGGTDTQYF. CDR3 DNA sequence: TGCGCCAGCAGCCCAGGACTAGCGGGGGGGGGCACAGATACGCAGTATTTT.

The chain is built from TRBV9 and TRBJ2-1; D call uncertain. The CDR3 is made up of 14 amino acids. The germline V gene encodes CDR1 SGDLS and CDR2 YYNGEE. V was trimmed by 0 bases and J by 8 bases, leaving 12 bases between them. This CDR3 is CASSVVSTVDEQFF. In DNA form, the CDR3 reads TGTGCCAGCAGCGTAGTGTCAACTGTGGATGAGCAGTTCTTC. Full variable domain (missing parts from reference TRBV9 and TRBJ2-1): DSGVTQTPKHLITATGQRVTLRCSPRSGDLSVYWYQQSLDQGLQFLIQYYNGEERAKGNILERFSAQQFPDLHSELNLSSLELGDSALYFCASSVVSTVDEQFFGPGTRLTVL.

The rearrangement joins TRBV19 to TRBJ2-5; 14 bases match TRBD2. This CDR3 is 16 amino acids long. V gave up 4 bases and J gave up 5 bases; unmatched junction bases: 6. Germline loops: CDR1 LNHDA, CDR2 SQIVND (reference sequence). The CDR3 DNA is TGTGCCAGTAGTACCAGACTAGCGGGGGGGCGGGAGACCCAGTACTTC. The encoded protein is CASSTRLAGGRETQYF.

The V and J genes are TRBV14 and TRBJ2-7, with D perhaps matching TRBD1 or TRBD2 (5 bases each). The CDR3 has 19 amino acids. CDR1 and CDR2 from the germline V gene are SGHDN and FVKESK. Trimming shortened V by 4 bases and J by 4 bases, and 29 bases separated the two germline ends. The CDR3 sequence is CASSPSLQGRYFWPYEQYF. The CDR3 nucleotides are TGTGCCAGCAGCCCAAGTCTTCAGGGACGATATTTTTGGCCTTACGAGCAGTACTTC.

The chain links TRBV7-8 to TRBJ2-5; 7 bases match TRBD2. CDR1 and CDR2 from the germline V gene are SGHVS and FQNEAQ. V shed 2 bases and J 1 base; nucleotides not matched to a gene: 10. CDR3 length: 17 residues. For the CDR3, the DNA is TGTGCCAGCAGCTTACCCCGAGCGGGGAGGGGCCAAGAGACCCAGTACTTC. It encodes CASSLPRAGRGQETQYF. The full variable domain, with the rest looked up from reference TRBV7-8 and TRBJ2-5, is GAGVSQSPRYKVAKRGQDVALRCDPISGHVSLFWYQQALGQGPEFLTYFQNEAQLDKSGLPSDRFFAERPEGSVSTLKIQRTQQEDSAVYLCASSLPRAGRGQETQYFGPGTRLLVL.

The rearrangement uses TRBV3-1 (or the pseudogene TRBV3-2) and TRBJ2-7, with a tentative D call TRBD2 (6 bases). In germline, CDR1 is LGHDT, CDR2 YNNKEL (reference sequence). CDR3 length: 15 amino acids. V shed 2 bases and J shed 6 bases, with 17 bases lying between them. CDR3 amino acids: CASSQMASGQSEQYF. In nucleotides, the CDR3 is TGTGCCAGCAGCCAAATGGCGAGCGGGCAAAGCGAGCAGTACTTC.

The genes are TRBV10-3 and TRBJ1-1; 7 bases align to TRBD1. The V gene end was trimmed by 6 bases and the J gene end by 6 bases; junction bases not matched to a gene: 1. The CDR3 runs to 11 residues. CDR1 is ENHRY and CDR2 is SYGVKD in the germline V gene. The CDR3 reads CAIRGQAEAFF. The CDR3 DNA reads TGTGCCATCAGAGGACAGGCTGAAGCTTTCTTT.

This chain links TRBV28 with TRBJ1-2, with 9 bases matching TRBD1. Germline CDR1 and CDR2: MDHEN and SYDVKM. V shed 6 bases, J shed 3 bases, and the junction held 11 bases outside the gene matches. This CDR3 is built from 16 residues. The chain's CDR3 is CASSELQGAPYYGYTF. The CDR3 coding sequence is TGTGCCAGCAGCGAGTTACAGGGGGCGCCTTACTATGGCTACACCTTC.

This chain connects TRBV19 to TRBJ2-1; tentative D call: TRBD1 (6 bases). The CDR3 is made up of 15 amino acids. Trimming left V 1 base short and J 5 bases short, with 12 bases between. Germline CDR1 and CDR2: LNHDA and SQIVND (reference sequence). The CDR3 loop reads CASSIGQGTHNEQFF. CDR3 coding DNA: TGTGCCAGTAGTATAGGGCAGGGGACCCACAATGAGCAGTTCTTC.

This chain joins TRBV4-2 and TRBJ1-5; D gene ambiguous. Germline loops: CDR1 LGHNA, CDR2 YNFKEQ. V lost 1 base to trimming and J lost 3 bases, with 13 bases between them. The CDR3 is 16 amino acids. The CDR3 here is CASSQGSDQYNQPQHF. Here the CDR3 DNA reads TGTGCCAGCAGCCAAGGGTCAGATCAATACAATCAGCCCCAGCATTTT.

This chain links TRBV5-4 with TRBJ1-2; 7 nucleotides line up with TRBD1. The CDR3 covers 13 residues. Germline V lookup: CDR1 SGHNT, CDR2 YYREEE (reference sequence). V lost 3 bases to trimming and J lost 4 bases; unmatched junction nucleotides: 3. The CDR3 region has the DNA TGTGCCAGCAGCTCGGGACAGAGCTATGGCTACACCTTC. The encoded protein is CASSSGQSYGYTF.

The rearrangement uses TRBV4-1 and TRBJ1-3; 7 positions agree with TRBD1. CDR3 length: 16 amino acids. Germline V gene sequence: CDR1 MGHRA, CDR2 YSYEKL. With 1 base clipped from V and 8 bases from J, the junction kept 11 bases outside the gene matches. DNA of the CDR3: TGCGCCAGCAGCCAAGTCTCCGGGACAGTCGAATACACCATATATTTT. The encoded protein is CASSQVSGTVEYTIYF.

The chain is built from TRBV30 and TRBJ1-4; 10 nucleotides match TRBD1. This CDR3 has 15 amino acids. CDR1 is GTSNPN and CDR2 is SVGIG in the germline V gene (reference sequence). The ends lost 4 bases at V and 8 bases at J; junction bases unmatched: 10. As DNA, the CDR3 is TGTGCCTGGACCTACCTCGACAGGGGGCGCGAAAAACTGTTTTTT. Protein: CAWTYLDRGREKLFF.

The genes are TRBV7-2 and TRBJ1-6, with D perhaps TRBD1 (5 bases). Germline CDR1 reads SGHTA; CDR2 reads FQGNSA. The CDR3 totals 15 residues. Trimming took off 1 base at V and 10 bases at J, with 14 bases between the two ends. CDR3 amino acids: CASSLGQGLGSPLHF. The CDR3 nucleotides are TGTGCCAGCAGCTTAGGGCAGGGTTTGGGGTCACCCCTCCACTTT.